The 7 T cell receptor beta chains given below trace back to one sample, sequenced in a study of cytomegalovirus exposure and HLA in healthy donors. 60 Vbeta and 13 Jbeta primers were used in PCR. The assay was immunoSEQ multiplex PCR, and TCRdb's table has in-frame clones only and misses some. Of about 240,000 clones listed, 82% are singletons. Sequencing was done on a sample of PBMCs. These receptors all come from a woman between 40 and 55 years old in good health and CMV-seropositive.

The chain links TRBV2 to TRBJ2-2; TRBD2 is a possible D gene (6 bases). This CDR3 region has 15 residues. The germline gives CDR1 SNHLY, CDR2 FYNNEI. The V end lost 6 bases, the J end lost 7 bases, and 18 bases lay between the germline ends. CDR3 sequence (DNA): TGTGCCAGCAGAGAGGAGGGAGTGCGGGGCGGGGAGCTGTTTTTT. Its protein is CASREEGVRGGELFF. Filled out from reference TRBV2 and TRBJ2-2, the complete variable domain reads EPEVTQTPSHQVTQMGQEVILRCVPISNHLYFYWYRQILGQKVEFLVSFYNNEISEKSEIFDDQFSVERPDGSNFTLKIRSTKLEDSAMYFCASREEGVRGGELFFGEGSRLTVL.

The chain uses TRBV30 and TRBJ2-7, with a weak D call TRBD1 (7 bases). This CDR3 comprises 13 residues. Germline V gene lookup returns CDR1 GTSNPN and CDR2 SVGIG (reference sequence). The V end lost 4 bases, the J end lost 0 bases, and 10 bases lay between the germline ends. CDR3 sequence reads: CAWTGGSSYEQYF. The CDR3 DNA sequence: TGTGCCTGGACAGGGGGGAGCTCCTACGAGCAGTACTTC.

The V call is TRBV25-1, the J call TRBJ2-7; D might be TRBD1 (6 bases). The CDR3 is 12 residues long. CDR1 and CDR2 from the germline V gene are MGHDK and SYGVNS. Deletions cut 3 bases from V and 5 bases from J, with 8 bases between. CDR3: CASSDRGDEQYF. CDR3 bases: TGTGCCAGCAGTGACAGGGGAGACGAGCAGTACTTC.

V gene TRBV19 combines with J gene TRBJ1-2; a possible D gene is TRBD1 (6 bases). V lost 3 bases to trimming and J lost 5 bases, with 16 bases between them. The CDR3 runs to 15 residues. Germline V gene sequence: CDR1 LNHDA, CDR2 SQIVND (reference sequence). CDR3 DNA: TGTGCCAGTAGTATGGTGGGGGCAGGCTGGTATGGCTACACCTTC. Translating gives CASSMVGAGWYGYTF.

The V and J genes are TRBV6-1 and TRBJ2-3; D is undetermined. The ends were cut back, 1 base at V and 2 bases at J, with 7 bases in the middle. The germline gives CDR1 MNHNS, CDR2 SASEGT. The CDR3 is 14 residues long. The DNA of the CDR3 is TGTGCCAGCAGTGAAGACTACCACACAGATACGCAGTATTTT. Translating gives CASSEDYHTDTQYF.

Of note for this clone: In the same sample, other DNA sequences code for this CDR3. V gene TRBV30 combines with J gene TRBJ2-3, with D perhaps TRBD2 (5 bases). Germline loops: CDR1 GTSNPN, CDR2 SVGIG (reference sequence). Trimming stripped 5 bases from V and 4 bases from J, with 7 bases between. This CDR3 is 11 amino acids long. CDR3 in DNA: TGTGCCTGGCGCGGGTCAGATACGCAGTATTTT. Its translation is CAWRGSDTQYF.

There are a few counts of this clone. The chain has TRBV5-5 and TRBJ2-7, with TRBD2 matching over 8 bases. Germline V gene sequence: CDR1 SGHKS, CDR2 YYEKEE (reference sequence). This CDR3 has 15 amino acids. V gave up 5 bases and J gave up 3 bases; unmatched junction bases: 10. CDR3 DNA sequence: TGTGCCAGCAGGCCTTATTTAGCGGGATTCTACGAGCAGTACTTC. Its protein is CASRPYLAGFYEQYF.